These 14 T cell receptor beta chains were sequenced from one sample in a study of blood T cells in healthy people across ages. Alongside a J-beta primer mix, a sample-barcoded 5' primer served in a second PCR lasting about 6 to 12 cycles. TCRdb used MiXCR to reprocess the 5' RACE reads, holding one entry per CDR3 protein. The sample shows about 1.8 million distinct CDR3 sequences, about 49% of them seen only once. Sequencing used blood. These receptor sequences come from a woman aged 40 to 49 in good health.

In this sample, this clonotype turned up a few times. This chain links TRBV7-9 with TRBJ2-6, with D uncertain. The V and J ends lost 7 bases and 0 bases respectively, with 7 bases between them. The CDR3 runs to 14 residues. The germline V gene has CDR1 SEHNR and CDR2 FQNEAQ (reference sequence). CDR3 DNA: TGTGCCAGCAACTTGTCCTCTGGGGCCAACGTCCTGACTTTC. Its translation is CASNLSSGANVLTF.

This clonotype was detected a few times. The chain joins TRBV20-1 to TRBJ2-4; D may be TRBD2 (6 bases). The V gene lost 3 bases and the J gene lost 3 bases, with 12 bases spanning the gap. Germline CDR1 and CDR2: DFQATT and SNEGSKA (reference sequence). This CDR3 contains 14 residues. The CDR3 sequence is CSASRRVDKNIQYF. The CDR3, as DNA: TGCAGTGCTAGTAGGAGGGTGGACAAAAACATTCAGTACTTC.

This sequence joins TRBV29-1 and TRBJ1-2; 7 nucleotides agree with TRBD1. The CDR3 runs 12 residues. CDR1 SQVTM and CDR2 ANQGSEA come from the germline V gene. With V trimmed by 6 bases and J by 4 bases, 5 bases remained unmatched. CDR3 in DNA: TGCAGCGTGCTGACAGGGACCTATGGCTACACCTTC. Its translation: CSVLTGTYGYTF. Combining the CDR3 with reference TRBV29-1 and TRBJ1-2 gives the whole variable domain SAVISQKPSRDICQRGTSLTIQCQVDSQVTMMFWYRQQPGQSLTLIATANQGSEATYESGFVIDKFPISRPNLTFSTLTVSNMSPEDSSIYLCSVLTGTYGYTFGSGTRLTVV.

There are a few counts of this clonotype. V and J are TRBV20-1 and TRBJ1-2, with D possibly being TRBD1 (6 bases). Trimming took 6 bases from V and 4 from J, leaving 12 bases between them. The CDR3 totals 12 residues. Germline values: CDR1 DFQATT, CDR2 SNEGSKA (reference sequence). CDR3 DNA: TGCAGTGCGGGAGGACAGCGCTATGGCTACACCTTC. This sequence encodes CSAGGQRYGYTF.

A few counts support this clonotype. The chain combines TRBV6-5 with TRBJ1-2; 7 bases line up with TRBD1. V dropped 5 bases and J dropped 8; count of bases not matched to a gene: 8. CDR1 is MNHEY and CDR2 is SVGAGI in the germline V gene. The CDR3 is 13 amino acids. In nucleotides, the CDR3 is TGTGCCAGCAGTATATACAGGGGATTCGGCTACACCTTC. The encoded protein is CASSIYRGFGYTF.

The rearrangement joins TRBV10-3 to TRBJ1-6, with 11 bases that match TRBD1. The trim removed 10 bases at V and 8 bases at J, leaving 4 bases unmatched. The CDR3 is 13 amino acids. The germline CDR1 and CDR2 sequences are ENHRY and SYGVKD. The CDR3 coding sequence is TGTGCCACCATGGGACAGGGGGATTCACCCCTCCACTTT. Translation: CATMGQGDSPLHF.

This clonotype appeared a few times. The CDR3 region has the DNA TGTGCCAGCAGTTTTACAACAGGGGTCTTAAACACTGAAGCTTTCTTT. It encodes CASSFTTGVLNTEAFF. The V and J genes are TRBV28 and TRBJ1-1; 7 bases are shared with TRBD1. Trimming removed 3 bases from V and 2 bases from J; junction bases left unmatched: 9. The CDR3 is 16 residues long. Germline values: CDR1 MDHEN, CDR2 SYDVKM.

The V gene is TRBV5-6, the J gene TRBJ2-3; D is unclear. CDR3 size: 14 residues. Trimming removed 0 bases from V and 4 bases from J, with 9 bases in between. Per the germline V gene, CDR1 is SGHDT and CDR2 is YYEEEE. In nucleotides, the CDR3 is TGTGCCAGCAGCTTGGAGGCGGTCGCAGATACGCAGTATTTT. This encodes CASSLEAVADTQYF. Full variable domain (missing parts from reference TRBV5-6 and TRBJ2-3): DAGVTQSPTHLIKTRGQQVTLRCSPKSGHDTVSWYQQALGQGPQFIFQYYEEEERQRGNFPDRFSGHQFPNYSSELNVNALLLGDSALYLCASSLEAVADTQYFGPGTRLTVL.

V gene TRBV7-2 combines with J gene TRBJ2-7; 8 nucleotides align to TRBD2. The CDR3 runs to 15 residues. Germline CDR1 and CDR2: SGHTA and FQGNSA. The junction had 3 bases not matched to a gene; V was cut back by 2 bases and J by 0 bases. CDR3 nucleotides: TGTGCCAGCAGCTTACAGGGGACTAGCTCCTACGAGCAGTACTTC. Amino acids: CASSLQGTSSYEQYF.

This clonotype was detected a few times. DNA of the CDR3: TGTGCCAGCACTTCGTGGCTAGCGGGGGTTCAGTACTTC. Its protein is CASTSWLAGVQYF. The rearrangement links TRBV25-1 to TRBJ2-4, with TRBD2 matching over 10 bases. CDR3 length equals 13 residues. V lost 7 bases, J lost 11 bases, and 8 bases stayed unmatched. Germline values: CDR1 MGHDK, CDR2 SYGVNS.

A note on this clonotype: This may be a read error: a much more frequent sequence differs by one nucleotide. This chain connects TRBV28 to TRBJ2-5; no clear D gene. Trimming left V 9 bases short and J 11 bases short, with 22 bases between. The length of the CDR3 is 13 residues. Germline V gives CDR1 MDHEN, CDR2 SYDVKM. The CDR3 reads CASNGVYTDEQYF. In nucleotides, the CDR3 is TGTGCCAGTAACGGTGTGTACACCGATGAGCAGTACTTC.

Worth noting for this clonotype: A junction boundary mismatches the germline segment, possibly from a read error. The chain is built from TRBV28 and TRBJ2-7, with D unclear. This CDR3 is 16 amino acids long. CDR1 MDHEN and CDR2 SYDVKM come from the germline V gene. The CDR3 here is CASSRDTARRGFEQYF. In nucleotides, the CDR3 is TGTGCTAGCAGCCGAGATACGGCGAGACGAGGCTTTGAGCAGTACTTC.

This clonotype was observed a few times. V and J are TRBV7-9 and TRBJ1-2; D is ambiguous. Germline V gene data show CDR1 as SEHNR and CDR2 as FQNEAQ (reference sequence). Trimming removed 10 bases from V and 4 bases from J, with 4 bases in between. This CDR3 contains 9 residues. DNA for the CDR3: TGTGCCACTGGCTATGGCTACACCTTC. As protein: CATGYGYTF.

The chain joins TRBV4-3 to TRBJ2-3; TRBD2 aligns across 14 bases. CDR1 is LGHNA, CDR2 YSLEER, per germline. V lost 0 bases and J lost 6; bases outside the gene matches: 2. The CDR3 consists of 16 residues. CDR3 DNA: TGCGCCAGCAGCCAAGAGGGACTAGCGGGAGAGGATACGCAGTATTTT. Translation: CASSQEGLAGEDTQYF.